The 24 T cell receptor beta chains below come from one sample, sequenced in a study of blood T cell repertoires in COVID-19. The repertoire was sequenced with immunoSEQ multiplex PCR; TCRdb's copy has only in-frame clones and lacks some. The sample consists of about 120,000 clones, more than 75% of them appearing once. Sample: peripheral blood. The receptors come from a man in his sixties with acute or convalescent COVID-19.

This clone was counted only a few times. The genes are TRBV11-2 and TRBJ2-1; 11 positions match TRBD2. V shed 6 bases, J shed 4 bases, and the junction held 5 bases outside the gene matches. This CDR3 spans 15 amino acids. The V gene's germline CDR1 is SGHAT and CDR2 FQNNGV. DNA for the CDR3: TGTGCCAGCAGGCTAGCGGGAGGCCCGTACAATGAGCAGTTCTTC. Residues: CASRLAGGPYNEQFF.

The genes are TRBV19 and TRBJ1-5; TRBD1 aligns across 7 bases. CDR3 length: 15 amino acids. Germline assignment: CDR1 LNHDA and CDR2 SQIVND (reference sequence). V was pared by 7 bases and J by 1 base, with 7 bases of the junction left unmatched. The CDR3 sequence is CASTETQGSNQPQHF. The CDR3 nucleotides read TGTGCCAGTACGGAGACACAGGGGAGCAATCAGCCCCAGCATTTT.

Worth noting for this clone: Additional DNA sequences in this sample encode the identical CDR3. The rearrangement joins TRBV19 to TRBJ2-6; unclear D gene. The CDR3 consists of 13 residues. Trimming cost V 4 bases and J 4 bases, with 5 bases left between them. Germline CDR1 reads LNHDA; CDR2 reads SQIVND (reference sequence). The CDR3 loop is CASSTTGANVLTF. The DNA of the CDR3 is TGTGCCAGTAGTACTACCGGGGCCAACGTCCTGACTTTC.

The rearrangement joins TRBV6-4 to TRBJ2-1; the match to TRBD2 covers 7 bases. Unmatched junction bases numbered 3, after V lost 3 bases and J lost 7 bases. CDR3 size: 13 residues. Looked up from germline, CDR1 is MRHNA and CDR2 is SNTAGT. The CDR3 region is CASSEGGGNEQFF. The CDR3 DNA reads as TGTGCCAGCAGTGAGGGCGGGGGTAATGAGCAGTTCTTC.

This chain links TRBV7-7 with TRBJ1-1, with D perhaps TRBD1 (5 bases). CDR1 SSHAT and CDR2 FNYEAQ come from the germline V gene (reference sequence). Between the trimmed V and J ends, which lost 5 bases and 1 base, there was a span of 11 bases. The CDR3 is 14 residues long. The CDR3 loop reads CASSRPQGNTEAFF. CDR3 DNA: TGTGCCAGCAGCCGGCCCCAGGGGAACACTGAAGCTTTCTTT.

The chain links TRBV5-6 to TRBJ2-1; weak D call: TRBD2 (5 bases). V shed 1 base and J shed 1 base, with 9 bases lying between them. This CDR3 contains 15 residues. Germline assignment: CDR1 SGHDT and CDR2 YYEEEE. CDR3 sequence: CASSLYGVSYNEQFF. CDR3 DNA sequence: TGTGCCAGCAGCTTGTACGGGGTTTCCTACAATGAGCAGTTCTTC.

This sequence joins TRBV9 and TRBJ2-7, with 7 bases matching TRBD2. Germline-derived CDR1 and CDR2 are SGDLS and YYNGEE. V shed 4 bases and J 6 bases; nucleotides not matched to a gene: 7. The CDR3 runs 13 residues. CDR3: CASSSIGGGEQYF. In DNA, the CDR3 is TGTGCCAGCAGCTCCATTGGGGGGGGCGAGCAGTACTTC. Variable domain in full (rest from reference TRBV9 and TRBJ2-7): DSGVTQTPKHLITATGQRVTLRCSPRSGDLSVYWYQQSLDQGLQFLIQYYNGEERAKGNILERFSAQQFPDLHSELNLSSLELGDSALYFCASSSIGGGEQYFGPGTRLTVT.

The genes are TRBV19 and TRBJ1-2; the D gene is possibly TRBD1 (5 bases). Trimming left V 6 bases short and J 4 bases short, with 15 bases between. CDR3 size: 14 residues. Germline V gives CDR1 LNHDA, CDR2 SQIVND (reference sequence). The DNA of the CDR3 is TGTGCCAGTAGGTTGGGACTGACCCCCTATGGCTACACCTTC. Residues: CASRLGLTPYGYTF.

The genes are TRBV19 and TRBJ1-1; 7 nucleotides align to TRBD1. CDR1 is LNHDA, CDR2 SQIVND, per germline (reference sequence). The CDR3 contains 14 residues. The V segment lost 6 bases and the J segment 2 bases; nucleotides outside the gene matches: 6. The CDR3 region is CASRWTGPNTEAFF. Here the CDR3 DNA reads TGTGCCAGTAGGTGGACAGGACCCAACACTGAAGCTTTCTTT.

The J gene is TRBJ1-2, the V gene TRBV7-9, with 8 bases matching TRBD1. V trimming: 5 bases; J trimming: 4 bases; junction bases outside the gene matches: 3. CDR1 is SEHNR and CDR2 is FQNEAQ in the germline V gene (reference sequence). The CDR3 is 13 amino acids. The CDR3 loop is CASSAGTGYGYTF. CDR3 coding DNA: TGTGCCAGCAGCGCCGGGACAGGCTATGGCTACACCTTC.

The rearrangement joins TRBV7-2 to TRBJ1-3; 7 nucleotides line up with TRBD1. This CDR3 region has 16 residues. Germline CDR1 is SGHTA and CDR2 is FQGNSA. The V gene end was trimmed by 4 bases and the J gene end by 4 bases; junction bases not matched to a gene: 10. DNA of the CDR3: TGTGCCAGCAGCTCGCCCCGGACAGGTCAAGGAAACACCATATATTTT. This gives the protein CASSSPRTGQGNTIYF.

The chain combines TRBV6-5 with TRBJ2-7; tentative D call: TRBD2 (5 bases). V dropped 6 bases and J dropped 0 bases, with 6 bases sitting between them. Germline V CDR1 and CDR2: MNHEY, SVGAGI. CDR3 length equals 12 residues. This CDR3 reads CASSGISYEQYF. In nucleotides, the CDR3 is TGTGCCAGCAGCGGGATCTCCTACGAGCAGTACTTC.

The chain uses TRBV20-1 and TRBJ1-5, with D uncertain. CDR3 size: 15 residues. Germline V gene data show CDR1 as DFQATT and CDR2 as SNEGSKA (reference sequence). V lost 3 bases to trimming and J lost 0 bases, with 12 bases between them. The CDR3 region has the DNA TGCAGTGCTAGTCTACTCACCCTTAGCAATCAGCCCCAGCATTTT. Its protein product is CSASLLTLSNQPQHF.

The chain uses TRBV19 and TRBJ1-2; 9 bases map to TRBD1. Germline V CDR1 and CDR2: LNHDA, SQIVND (reference sequence). V shed 7 bases and J 1 base; nucleotides not matched to a gene: 1. The CDR3 length is 13 residues. Here the CDR3 DNA reads TGTGCCAGTAACAGGGGGCGTAACTATGGCTACACCTTC. Amino acids: CASNRGRNYGYTF.

This rearrangement joins TRBV27 to TRBJ1-1; the D gene is possibly TRBD1 (6 bases). The V gene's germline CDR1 is MNHEY and CDR2 SMNVEV (reference sequence). Trimming pared 6 bases from V and 3 bases from J, leaving 17 bases between. This CDR3 is 15 amino acids long. DNA of the CDR3: TGTGCCAGCAGCGCAGGGGTCCGGAGTGACACTGAAGCTTTCTTT. The encoded protein is CASSAGVRSDTEAFF.

The rearrangement joins TRBV27 to TRBJ1-5; D not certain. The germline V and J ends were trimmed by 9 bases and 0 bases, with 9 bases remaining between them. Germline V lookup: CDR1 MNHEY, CDR2 SMNVEV (reference sequence). This CDR3 spans 13 amino acids. CDR3 loop: CASGSNSNQPQHF. As DNA, the CDR3 is TGTGCCAGTGGGAGCAATAGCAATCAGCCCCAGCATTTT.

The chain uses TRBV10-3 and TRBJ2-3; 7 bases fit TRBD2. The CDR3 contains 15 residues. Germline CDR1 ENHRY, CDR2 SYGVKD. V trimming: 9 bases; J trimming: 5 bases; junction bases outside the gene matches: 14. The CDR3 DNA follows: TGTGCCATTTCGAGGCTAGCGGAAGAAGGAGATACGCAGTATTTT. It encodes CAISRLAEEGDTQYF.

This sequence joins TRBV5-6 and TRBJ2-5; maybe TRBD1 (5 bases). This CDR3 spans 11 amino acids. V was clipped by 4 bases and J by 6 bases, with 7 bases between them. Germline lookup yields CDR1 SGHDT and CDR2 YYEEEE. CDR3 sequence: CASSRQQTQYF. CDR3 sequence (DNA): TGTGCCAGCAGCCGACAGCAGACCCAGTACTTC.

The chain recombines TRBV5-4 with TRBJ1-2; perhaps TRBD1 as D (5 bases). The CDR3 is 13 amino acids. V was trimmed by 4 bases and J by 8 bases, leaving 15 bases between them. CDR1 is SGHNT and CDR2 is YYREEE in the germline V gene (reference sequence). The CDR3 here is CASSRILQVGYTF. For the CDR3, the DNA is TGTGCCAGCAGCCGGATCCTACAGGTCGGCTACACCTTC. Looking up the rest from reference TRBV5-4 and TRBJ1-2 gives the full variable domain: ETGVTQSPTHLIKTRGQQVTLRCSSQSGHNTVSWYQQALGQGPQFIFQYYREEENGRGNFPPRFSGLQFPNYSSELNVNALELDDSALYLCASSRILQVGYTFGSGTRLTVV.

This chain joins TRBV19 and TRBJ1-5, with D perhaps matching TRBD1 (6 bases). The V end lost 5 bases, the J end lost 4 bases, and 12 bases lay between the germline ends. The CDR3 is 14 amino acids. Germline V gene sequence: CDR1 LNHDA, CDR2 SQIVND (reference sequence). CDR3 loop: CASSQTGPNQPQHF. In DNA, the CDR3 is TGTGCCAGTAGTCAGACAGGACCGAATCAGCCCCAGCATTTT.

This chain joins TRBV6-2 or TRBV6-3 and TRBJ2-1; 7 bases fit TRBD2. The V and J ends lost 6 bases and 4 bases, in that order; junction bases with no gene match: 15. Per germline, CDR1 MNHEY and CDR2 SVGEGT. The CDR3 spans 17 residues. The CDR3 nucleotides are TGTGCCAGCAGCAGTACATACGGGGGGATTGGGTACAATGAGCAGTTCTTC. As protein: CASSSTYGGIGYNEQFF.

The V gene is TRBV9, the J gene TRBJ2-1; the match to TRBD2 covers 9 bases. This CDR3 has 18 amino acids. V shed 1 base, J shed 4 bases, and the junction held 12 bases outside the gene matches. Germline CDR1 is SGDLS and CDR2 is YYNGEE. The DNA of the CDR3 is TGTGCCAGCAGCGTAAGCCCCGCGCGACTAGCGGAGTACAATGAGCAGTTCTTC. The encoded protein is CASSVSPARLAEYNEQFF.

The V call is TRBV7-3, the J call TRBJ1-1; tentatively, D is TRBD1 (5 bases). Germline values: CDR1 SGHTA, CDR2 FQGTGA. This CDR3 spans 13 amino acids. V lost 4 bases and J 1 base, leaving 7 bases between the germline ends. CDR3 sequence reads: CASSSGGNTEAFF. The CDR3 DNA reads TGTGCCAGCAGCTCCGGGGGGAACACTGAAGCTTTCTTT.

The chain couples TRBV11-3 to TRBJ2-2, with TRBD2 matching over 8 bases. The CDR3 spans 15 residues. Looked up from germline, CDR1 is SGHNT and CDR2 is YENEEA. V lost 1 base and J lost 5; bases outside the gene matches: 3. CDR3 residues: CASSLAGGTTGELFF. DNA of the CDR3: TGTGCCAGCAGCTTAGCGGGGGGGACTACCGGGGAGCTGTTTTTT.